A single sample is the source of the 20 T cell receptor beta chains below, sequenced in a study of T-cell memory formation after mild COVID-19. Each CDR3 protein is one row after TCRdb ran MiXCR on the 5' RACE reads. Of over 350,000 distinct CDR3 sequences detected, around 24% appear once; the ten largest clones hold 8.5% to 10%. The sample consisted of PBMCs or a T cell subset sorted from them (not recorded which). The receptors here all came from an adult woman who had mild COVID-19 (a few samples of this study predate the infection). Cell type and time point are not known.

In its sample, this clonotype was seen a few times. The chain employs TRBV5-1 and TRBJ2-1; TRBD1 aligns across 8 bases. Germline trimming cut 2 bases from V and 10 bases from J; bases unmatched to any gene: 11. The CDR3 totals 15 residues. Germline V lookup: CDR1 SGHRS, CDR2 YFSETQ. CDR3 in amino acids: CASSFGAGQAIEQFF. CDR3 nucleotide sequence: TGCGCCAGCAGCTTTGGGGCGGGACAGGCGATCGAGCAGTTCTTC.

The rearrangement uses TRBV4-1 and TRBJ1-3; no definite D call. Germline CDR1 reads MGHRA; CDR2 reads YSYEKL. The V end was cut by 3 bases, the J end by 0 bases, with 12 bases between. CDR3 length: 16 residues. The chain's CDR3 is CASSQTYSFSGNTIYF. The CDR3, as DNA: TGCGCCAGCAGCCAGACTTACAGTTTCTCTGGAAACACCATATATTTT.

V usage is TRBV19 and J usage is TRBJ1-1; no reliable D call. The V end lost 8 bases, the J end lost 5 bases, and 9 bases lay between the germline ends. The CDR3 is made up of 11 amino acids. The V gene's germline CDR1 is LNHDA and CDR2 SQIVND (reference sequence). The CDR3 sequence is CASGRGTEAFF. The CDR3 DNA follows: TGTGCCAGTGGACGTGGTACTGAAGCTTTCTTT.

This clonotype turned up a few times. In DNA, the CDR3 is TGTGCCAGCAGTGGGGTCCCGGGTCCATTTAACTACGAGCAGTACTTC. Its translation is CASSGVPGPFNYEQYF. The rearrangement links TRBV12-3 or TRBV12-4 to TRBJ2-7; D is undetermined. V lost 5 bases to trimming and J lost 3 bases, with 20 bases between them. The length of the CDR3 is 16 residues.

The table lists this clonotype with many counts. CDR3 sequence (DNA): TGCGCCAGCAGCTCGCCGGAGGGGACCCAGTACTTC. This codes for CASSSPEGTQYF. The chain carries TRBV5-1 and TRBJ2-5; D perhaps matches TRBD2 (6 bases). Germline lookup yields CDR1 SGHRS and CDR2 YFSETQ. The CDR3 loop spans 12 amino acids. Trimming took 3 bases from V and 7 from J, leaving 10 bases between them. Using reference TRBV5-1 and TRBJ2-5 for the parts outside the CDR3, the full variable domain is KAGVTQTPRYLIKTRGQQVTLSCSPISGHRSVSWYQQTPGQGLQFLFEYFSETQRNKGNFPGRFSGRQFSNSRSEMNVSTLELGDSALYLCASSSPEGTQYFGPGTRLLVL.

This clonotype was counted only a few times. This rearrangement joins TRBV18 to TRBJ2-7; no clear D gene. CDR3 length equals 13 residues. V lost 4 bases, J lost 4 bases, and 11 bases lay in between. Germline V lookup: CDR1 KGHSH, CDR2 LQKENI. The CDR3 DNA is TGTGCCAGCTCACTCTTGAAGAGTTACGAGCAGTACTTC. Translating it yields CASSLLKSYEQYF.

The V call is TRBV5-1, the J call TRBJ2-7, with 7 bases identical to TRBD2. Germline V gene sequence: CDR1 SGHRS, CDR2 YFSETQ. The CDR3 totals 14 residues. The J segment lost 2 bases and the V segment lost 3 bases, leaving 5 bases of the junction unmatched. CDR3 amino acids: CASSSGGPPYEQYF. In DNA, the CDR3 is TGCGCCAGCAGCTCGGGGGGACCCCCCTACGAGCAGTACTTC.

A few counts support this clonotype. The chain couples TRBV4-3 to TRBJ2-7; D is unresolved. Trimming removed 0 bases at V and 5 bases at J, with 20 bases between. Germline V lookup: CDR1 LGHNA, CDR2 YSLEER. This CDR3 comprises 17 residues. DNA for the CDR3: TGCGCCAGCAGCCAAGATAGGGTCGGCGGCTACAAAGACGAGCAGTACTTC. It codes for CASSQDRVGGYKDEQYF.

This chain connects TRBV5-1 to TRBJ2-7, with 7 bases matching TRBD1. Germline CDR1 reads SGHRS; CDR2 reads YFSETQ. J lost 2 bases, V lost 2 bases, and 4 bases had no gene match. CDR3 length: 14 amino acids. The CDR3 coding sequence is TGCGCCAGCAGCTTCCGACAGGGCCCCTACGAGCAGTACTTC. It specifies CASSFRQGPYEQYF.

This rearrangement joins TRBV10-3 to TRBJ2-7, with 7 bases identical to TRBD2. The CDR3 loop spans 13 amino acids. J was trimmed by 7 bases and V by 0 bases; bases with no gene match: 3. Germline V gene data show CDR1 as ENHRY and CDR2 as SYGVKD. CDR3 nucleotides: TGTGCCATCAGTGAGTCGGGAGGGCAAGAGCAGTACTTC. Protein: CAISESGGQEQYF.

This clonotype showed up just a few times. The J gene is TRBJ1-1, the V gene TRBV2; possibly TRBD1 for D (5 bases). There are 13 residues in the CDR3. Germline CDR1 is SNHLY and CDR2 is FYNNEI. Trimming pared 8 bases from V and 1 base from J, leaving 11 bases between. The CDR3 region has the DNA TGTGCCAGCCAAAACGGGGGGAACACTGAAGCTTTCTTT. Its translation is CASQNGGNTEAFF.

The sample holds a few counts of this clonotype. The rearrangement uses TRBV2 and TRBJ1-5, with no clear D. The length of the CDR3 is 14 residues. Germline V gives CDR1 SNHLY, CDR2 FYNNEI. Trimming took 1 base from V and 5 from J, leaving 9 bases between them. The CDR3 is CASSEDARYQPQHF. In nucleotides, the CDR3 is TGTGCCAGCAGTGAAGACGCCAGATATCAGCCCCAGCATTTT.

The chain combines TRBV12-3 or TRBV12-4 with TRBJ1-2; a possible D gene is TRBD1 (6 bases). The CDR3 is made up of 13 amino acids. V was trimmed by 7 bases and J by 8 bases, leaving 17 bases between them. The CDR3 DNA reads TGTGCCAGCACATTGGGGACATCAGCAGGCTACACCTTC. Translation: CASTLGTSAGYTF.

In this sample, this clonotype turned up a few times. The genes are TRBV27 and TRBJ2-7, with 9 bases lining up with TRBD2. Germline trimming cut 4 bases from V and 2 bases from J; bases unmatched to any gene: 6. Germline values: CDR1 MNHEY, CDR2 SMNVEV (reference sequence). The CDR3 length is 15 residues. CDR3 sequence reads: CASSSLAGSTYEQYF. Here the CDR3 DNA reads TGTGCCAGCAGTTCGCTAGCGGGATCGACCTACGAGCAGTACTTC.

The rearrangement uses TRBV6-2 or TRBV6-3 and TRBJ1-1; a possible D gene is TRBD1 (6 bases). The ends were cut back, 6 bases at V and 5 bases at J, with 19 bases in the middle. This CDR3 contains 15 residues. CDR1 is MNHEY, CDR2 SVGEGT, per germline. CDR3 loop: CASRLQGIFGTEAFF. The CDR3 nucleotides are TGTGCCAGCAGATTACAGGGAATTTTTGGGACTGAAGCTTTCTTT.

The chain is built from TRBV3-1 and TRBJ1-2, with unresolved D. The CDR3 totals 14 residues. Germline V lookup: CDR1 LGHDT, CDR2 YNNKEL (reference sequence). The ends were cut back, 1 base at V and 2 bases at J, with 8 bases in the middle. The DNA of the CDR3 is TGTGCCAGCAGCCAAGGCCAGATAAACTATGGCTACACCTTC. As protein: CASSQGQINYGYTF.

This clonotype was seen only a few times. V usage is TRBV5-1 and J usage is TRBJ1-2; D gene unclear. Germline V gives CDR1 SGHRS, CDR2 YFSETQ. CDR3 length equals 14 residues. Trimming left V 0 bases short and J 8 bases short, with 14 bases between. DNA for the CDR3: TGCGCCAGCAGCTTGGAGGGCACCTCATCAGGCTACACCTTC. Its translation is CASSLEGTSSGYTF.

The DNA for the CDR3 is TGTGCCAGCAGCTTGGGACCGGGACGGAGCTCCTACGAGCAGTACTTC. This translates into CASSLGPGRSSYEQYF. The rearrangement joins TRBV5-6 to TRBJ2-7; either TRBD1 or TRBD2 may supply D (5 bases each). Trimming took 0 bases from V and 0 from J, leaving 13 bases between them. The CDR3 has 16 amino acids. CDR1 SGHDT and CDR2 YYEEEE come from the germline V gene.

This clonotype turned up a few times. CDR3 sequence reads: CASSYGGGGSEQFF. CDR3 sequence (DNA): TGTGCCAGCAGTTACGGAGGCGGGGGGAGTGAGCAGTTCTTC. This rearrangement joins TRBV12-3 or TRBV12-4 to TRBJ2-1, with 8 bases fitting TRBD2. The CDR3 extends over 14 amino acids. V trimming: 4 bases; J trimming: 9 bases; junction bases outside the gene matches: 8.

J is TRBJ2-7 and V is TRBV6-1, with a tentative D call TRBD1 (6 bases). CDR3 length equals 12 residues. The V gene lost 7 bases and the J gene lost 4 bases, with 11 bases spanning the gap. Germline CDR1 reads MNHNS; CDR2 reads SASEGT. The CDR3 DNA is TGTGCCAGCACCGAAGGGGGATACGAGCAGTACTTC. Its translation: CASTEGGYEQYF.